Each of the 2 T cell receptor beta chains below was sequenced from the same sample in a study of shared clonotypes between healthy human individuals. The method was immunoSEQ multiplex PCR; TCRdb's version includes in-frame clones alone and lacks a portion of them. Counted here are around 550,000 clones, about 95% occurring once; the ten biggest clones make up about 0.11%. Naive CD8 isolation took CD45RO-negative cells positively selected for CCR7 and excluded terminally differentiated effector memory CD45RA+ cells. Sequencing used naive CD8+ T cells sorted from blood. The receptors shown here come from a woman aged 25 to 39 in good health.

The V call is TRBV7-3, the J call TRBJ1-1; D is ambiguous. V was clipped by 2 bases and J by 6 bases, with 10 bases between them. This CDR3 is 13 amino acids long. Looked up from germline, CDR1 is SGHTA and CDR2 is FQGTGA. CDR3 protein: CASSLFEGAEAFF. DNA for the CDR3: TGTGCCAGCAGCTTATTTGAGGGTGCTGAAGCTTTCTTT.

The V call is TRBV11-3, the J call TRBJ2-2, with a weak D call TRBD1 (5 bases). With 0 bases removed from V and 5 bases from J, the gap between germline ends came to 7 bases. The CDR3 spans 14 residues. The germline V gene encodes CDR1 SGHNT and CDR2 YENEEA. The CDR3 reads CASSLEGETGELFF. The CDR3 DNA reads as TGTGCCAGCAGCTTAGAAGGGGAAACCGGGGAGCTGTTTTTT.